These 11 T cell receptor beta chains were sequenced from one sample in a study of T cells in Graves' hyperthyroidism and ophthalmopathy. TCR beta CDR3 sequences were amplified from RNA transcripts. A first-round RT-PCR of the TCR CDR3 used the HTBI primer set. Via MiXCR, TCRdb re-called the multiplex PCR reads, giving one row per CDR3 protein. The sample contains fewer than 40,000 distinct CDR3 sequences, under 60% of which appear only once. The sample was blood. These receptors were obtained from a man aged 35 to 55 with Graves' ophthalmopathy.

Details on this clonotype: The conserved closing phenylalanine or tryptophan is absent in this CDR3, likely reflecting a read error. The chain carries TRBV7-6 and TRBJ1-5; a weak D match, TRBD1 (5 bases). Trimming removed 5 bases from V and 0 bases from J, with 14 bases in between. Germline CDR1 reads SGHVS; CDR2 reads FNYEAQ. CDR3 length: 16 residues. The CDR3 loop is CASSQLAGSSNQPQHS. The CDR3 coding sequence is TGTGCCAGCAGCCAATTAGCAGGGAGTAGCAATCAGCCCCAGCATTCA.

This clonotype appeared a single time. The junction departs from the called germline gene at one end, perhaps through a read error. The chain couples TRBV14 to TRBJ2-7, with D possibly being TRBD1 (6 bases). The CDR3 spans 14 residues. Germline loops: CDR1 SGHDN, CDR2 FVKESK. The CDR3 region has the DNA TGTGCCAGCACCCAGGAACAGGGATCTGCCGAGCAGTACTTT. It translates to CASTQEQGSAEQYF.

The CDR3 region has the DNA TGCAGCGACGCCTCCGGGACGGAAACCTACGAGCAGTACTTC. It codes for CSDASGTETYEQYF. The chain employs TRBV29-1 and TRBJ2-7; D is possibly TRBD1 or TRBD2 (5 bases each). CDR1 and CDR2 (germline): SQVTM, ANQGSEA. V was clipped by 7 bases and J by 2 bases, with 18 bases between them. The CDR3 has 14 residues.

CDR3 in amino acids: CASSPSGDAGGYTF. The CDR3 DNA reads as TGTGCCAGCAGCCCCTCGGGCGACGCTGGGGGCTACACCTTC. This rearrangement joins TRBV6-6 to TRBJ1-2; D is unresolved. The ends were cut back, 6 bases at V and 8 bases at J, with 19 bases in the middle. This CDR3 spans 14 amino acids. CDR1 is MNHNY, CDR2 SVGAGI, per germline (reference sequence).

Concerning this clonotype: Relative to the germline gene, one junction end is altered; a read error may explain this. The V call is TRBV20-1, the J call TRBJ2-7; D is possibly TRBD1 (6 bases). This CDR3 has 11 amino acids. The germline V gene encodes CDR1 DFQATT and CDR2 SNEGSKA (reference sequence). The chain's CDR3 is CSALTQGGQDF. As DNA, the CDR3 is TGCAGTGCTTTGACACAGGGTGGTCAGGACTTC.

The table lists this clonotype with many counts. This rearrangement joins TRBV12-5 to TRBJ1-2; D uncertain. Germline assignment: CDR1 LGHNT and CDR2 FRNRAP. This CDR3 comprises 14 residues. The V and J ends lost 7 bases and 0 bases respectively, with 12 bases between them. The CDR3 DNA reads TGTGCTAGTGCTCGAGAGGGCGCTAACTATGGCTACACCTTC. Protein sequence: CASAREGANYGYTF.

This clonotype was found many times. This rearrangement joins TRBV6-2 or TRBV6-3 to TRBJ1-1; no definite D call. Per the germline V gene, CDR1 is MNHEY and CDR2 is SVGEGT. Deletions cut 0 bases from V and 2 bases from J, with 10 bases between. CDR3 size: 15 residues. This CDR3 reads CASSYSTEGNTEAFF. In DNA, the CDR3 is TGTGCCAGCAGTTACTCGACGGAGGGAAACACTGAAGCTTTCTTT.

This clonotype was observed many times. The CDR3 nucleotides are TGCGCCAGCAGCCCGGGGGGGGCCCTTGAAGCTTTCTTT. Amino acids: CASSPGGALEAFF. V and J are TRBV5-1 and TRBJ1-1, with D possibly matching TRBD1 (6 bases). The CDR3 totals 13 residues. Per the germline V gene, CDR1 is SGHRS and CDR2 is YFSETQ. V lost 4 bases and J lost 7, with 14 bases in between.

The genes are TRBV20-1 and TRBJ1-5; 10 positions match TRBD1. Germline V gene lookup returns CDR1 DFQATT and CDR2 SNEGSKA (reference sequence). The CDR3 totals 10 residues. The V gene end was trimmed by 6 bases and the J gene end by 12 bases; junction bases not matched to a gene: 2. The CDR3 region is CSARTGGQHF. DNA for the CDR3: TGCAGTGCGAGGACAGGGGGCCAGCATTTT.

The genes are TRBV24-1 and TRBJ2-7, with D perhaps matching TRBD2 (6 bases). V was cut by 4 bases and J by 4 bases, with 10 bases left in between. This CDR3 comprises 13 residues. CDR1 and CDR2 from the germline V gene are KGHDR and SFDVKD. CDR3 DNA: TGTGCCACCAGTGAGCTTGGGGGGTACGAGCAGTACTTC. Its translation is CATSELGGYEQYF.

As to this clonotype: Given the absence of the conserved phenylalanine or tryptophan at the CDR3 end, a read error is likely. The DNA is left out, because the CDR3 cannot be placed on it with certainty; the CDR3 is given as TCRdb lists it. V gene TRBV20-1 combines with J gene TRBJ1-6. The CDR3 spans 8 amino acids, including both terminal residues. Germline V CDR1 and CDR2: DFQATT, SNEGSKA (reference sequence). The CDR3 loop is CSACRETS.